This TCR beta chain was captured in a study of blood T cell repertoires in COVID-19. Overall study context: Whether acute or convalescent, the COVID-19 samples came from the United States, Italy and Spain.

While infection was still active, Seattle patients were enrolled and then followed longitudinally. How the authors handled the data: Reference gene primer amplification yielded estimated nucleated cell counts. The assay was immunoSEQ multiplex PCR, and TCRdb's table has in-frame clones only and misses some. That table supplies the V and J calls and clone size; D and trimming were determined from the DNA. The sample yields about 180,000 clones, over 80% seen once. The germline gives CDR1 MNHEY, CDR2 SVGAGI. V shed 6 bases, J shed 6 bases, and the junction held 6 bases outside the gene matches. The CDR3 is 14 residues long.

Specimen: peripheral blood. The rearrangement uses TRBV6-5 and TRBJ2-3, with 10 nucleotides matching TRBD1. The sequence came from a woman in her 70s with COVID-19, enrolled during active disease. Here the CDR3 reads CASRTGGGRDTQYF. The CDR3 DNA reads TGTGCCAGCAGGACAGGGGGCGGGAGGGATACGCAGTATTTT.